This T cell receptor beta chain originates from a study of OX40 agonist ivuxolimab in advanced cancers. Study-level information: Dose-escalation patients' cancers were hepatocellular carcinoma, melanoma, renal cell or head and neck cancer. Study observations and caveats: Clonal expansion was seen in CD4+ and CD8+ blood T cells by week 6 at 0.1 to 3.0 mg/kg. Also showing low normalized T-cell clonal expansion were some of the nonresponders.

TCRdb keeps only in-frame clones here, not all; method: immunoSEQ multiplex PCR. In the table there are 60,000 or so clones, around 80% of which are singletons. Germline V gives CDR1 SGDLS, CDR2 YYNGEE. The V and J ends lost 0 bases and 15 bases, in that order; junction bases with no gene match: 5. The CDR3 runs to 12 residues. Sampling times: baseline, cycle 4 day 1, cycle 7 day 1. Remarks on this clone: What it binds is not known.

This chain connects TRBV9 to TRBJ2-1, with TRBD2 identical over 8 bases. The sample in question was CD4+ or CD8+ T cells sorted from blood, obtained in a trial of the OX40 agonist ivuxolimab. This clonotype was sampled from an adult with an advanced solid tumor such as melanoma, head and neck, liver or kidney cancer. The CDR3 DNA sequence: TGTGCCAGCAGCGTAGTTGGCGGGGGGCCGTTCTTC. Its protein product is CASSVVGGGPFF.